The rows below give T cell receptor beta chains drawn from one sample of a study of patients and donors after allogeneic stem cell transplantation. One entry per CDR3 protein, called by TCRdb with MiXCR from the RT-PCR reads. This sample has about 110,000 distinct CDR3 sequences; 35% occur once, and the top ten carry about 27%. The sample taken for sequencing was blood, either unsorted or a sorted T cell fraction (not recorded which). The source is a human donor who was either an allogeneic HSCT recipient or a stem cell or donor lymphocyte infusion donor (not recorded which). It is not recorded whose cells these are; they may come from a transplant donor. CDR3s include the opening cysteine and the closing phenylalanine or tryptophan. A D gene is named only where the DNA matches it firmly. Where a row states a size, it is once, few, many or the class of an expanded clone; other rows omit it.

D	size	V	J	length	DNA	CDR3
TRBD2	.	TRBV29-1	TRBJ2-3	17	TGCAGCGTTGCTGAACAAGCTAGCGGGAGTTTCACAGATACGCAGTATTTT	CSVAEQASGSFTDTQYF
.	few	TRBV12-5	TRBJ1-2	12	TGTGCTAGTGGTTCCGGCTTCTATGGCTACACCTTC	CASGSGFYGYTF
TRBD1	.	TRBV29-1	TRBJ2-5	15	TGCAGCGTTGGAGGACCGGGACAGAGCCAAGAGACCCAGTACTTC	CSVGGPGQSQETQYF
.	.	TRBV12-3/TRBV12-4	TRBJ1-1	12	TGTGCCAGCAGTCCTCAGGGACTGAAAGCTTTCTTT	CASSPQGLKAFF
.	.	TRBV5-1	TRBJ2-7	17	TGCGCCAGCAGCTTGTGGGGACTGAGGGACAGAACCTACGAGCAGTACTTC	CASSLWGLRDRTYEQYF
.	once	TRBV24-1	TRBJ1-6	16	TGTGCCACCAGTGATTTGAAGGGACGGCTTAATTCACCCCTCCACTTT	CATSDLKGRLNSPLHF
.	.	TRBV29-1	TRBJ2-3	13	TGCAGCGTTTCCGGGAGAGATGCAGATACGCAGTATTTT	CSVSGRDADTQYF
TRBD1	.	TRBV12-3/TRBV12-4	TRBJ2-7	13	TGTGCCAGCAGCTATGCCCAGGGGGACGAGCAGTACTTC	CASSYAQGDEQYF
.	.	TRBV4-3	TRBJ1-3	15	TGCGCCAGCAGCCAAATCGGCCCAGGGGACAACACCATATATTTT	CASSQIGPGDNTIYF
.	once	TRBV4-3	TRBJ2-7	15	TGCGCCAGCAGCCAAGATAGCGCAGATTTCTACGAGCAGTACTTC	CASSQDSADFYEQYF
TRBD1	few	TRBV7-9	TRBJ1-6	16	TGTGCCAGCAGCTTACGAGACAGGGACCATAATTCACCCCTCCACTTT	CASSLRDRDHNSPLHF
.	many	TRBV4-2	TRBJ1-5	14	TGTGCCAGCAGCCAAGACGATAGCAATCAGCCCCAGCATTTT	CASSQDDSNQPQHF
.	.	TRBV28	TRBJ2-1	15	TGTGCCAGCAGTTTAGTTTCAGGCTCAATCCATGAGCAGTTCTTC	CASSLVSGSIHEQFF
.	.	TRBV7-2	TRBJ1-2	14	TGTGCCAGCAGCTTATTTCCCAGTCGGTATGGCTACACCTTC	CASSLFPSRYGYTF
.	few	TRBV4-2	TRBJ1-3	15	TGTGCCAGCAGCCAGGCATCATCCTCTGGAAACACCATATATTTT	CASSQASSSGNTIYF
.	.	TRBV7-9	TRBJ2-1	15	TGTGCCAGCAGCTTGAACTACCTCCACCCCCATGAGCAGTTCTTC	CASSLNYLHPHEQFF
.	few	TRBV5-1	TRBJ2-1	14	TGCGCCAGCAGCCTACGGGCGCAATACAATGAGCAGTTCTTC	CASSLRAQYNEQFF
.	.	TRBV28	TRBJ2-1	16	TGTGCCAGCAGTTTATCCCCCACCGGGTCCTACAATGAGCAGTTCTTC	CASSLSPTGSYNEQFF
.	.	TRBV7-2	TRBJ2-5	14	TGTGCCAGCAGCGCCGACTTGTTTGGGTGGACCCAGTACTTC	CASSADLFGWTQYF
.	few	TRBV21-1	TRBJ2-3	18	TGTGCCAGCATCCGAAATGGGACCAAACTAGCGGGAGCAGATACGCAGTATTTT	CASIRNGTKLAGADTQYF
.	few	TRBV7-2	TRBJ1-3	12	TGTGCCAGCAGCCAACCACGAAACACCATATATTTT	CASSQPRNTIYF
.	few	TRBV29-1	TRBJ2-1	13	TGCAGCGCTGTCTACTCACCCTACAATGAGCAGTTCTTC	CSAVYSPYNEQFF
TRBD1	few	TRBV6-5	TRBJ2-3	13	TGTGCCACCTGGACAGGGGGCACAGATACGCAGTATTTT	CATWTGGTDTQYF
TRBD2	.	TRBV10-3	TRBJ2-7	15	TGTGCCATCAAGCAGACTATGGCGGGAGCTCACGAGCAGTACTTC	CAIKQTMAGAHEQYF
.	.	TRBV10-3	TRBJ2-2	13	TGTGCCACTACCGGGGCCCTGAGAGAGGAGCTGTTTTTT	CATTGALREELFF
.	few	TRBV7-2	TRBJ2-1	15	TGTGCCAGCAGCTTATCTTCCGGGGAGTGGAATGAGCAGTTCTTC	CASSLSSGEWNEQFF
.	many	TRBV12-3/TRBV12-4	TRBJ1-5	15	TGTGCCAGCAAGGGCAGGGGCTATAGCAATCAGCCCCAGCATTTT	CASKGRGYSNQPQHF
.	few	TRBV15	TRBJ1-1	14	TGTGCCACCAGCAGAGATCGGGGTAACGCTGAAGCTTTCTTT	CATSRDRGNAEAFF
.	few	TRBV11-2	TRBJ1-1	13	TGTGCCAGCAGCTTAGTTTCGACAGATGAAGCTTTCTTT	CASSLVSTDEAFF
.	many	TRBV20-1	TRBJ2-2	14	TGCAGTGCTAGAGGGGCAGGGAAAGGCGGGGAGCTGTTTTTT	CSARGAGKGGELFF
.	.	TRBV4-3	TRBJ2-4	15	TGCGCCAGCAGCCATAACCAAGGGACATCCAACATTCAGTACTTC	CASSHNQGTSNIQYF
TRBD1	few	TRBV5-5	TRBJ1-1	15	TGTGCCAGCAGCTTACCGGGACAGAGAAACACTGAAGCTTTCTTT	CASSLPGQRNTEAFF
TRBD2	.	TRBV27	TRBJ2-7	16	TGTGCCAGCAGTTTAAGCCAACTAGCGGGAGCCGGGGAGCAGTACTTC	CASSLSQLAGAGEQYF
.	few	TRBV29-1	TRBJ1-1	12	TGCAGCGTTGCGCCACACAACACTGAAGCTTTCTTT	CSVAPHNTEAFF
.	.	TRBV5-1	TRBJ1-2	14	TGCGCCAGCCAGTTGGGGGGAACCAACTATGGCTACACCTTC	CASQLGGTNYGYTF
TRBD1	many	TRBV29-1	TRBJ1-5	14	TGCAGCGTCCGGACAGGGGCCAGCAATCAGCCCCAGCATTTT	CSVRTGASNQPQHF
TRBD2	few	TRBV12-3/TRBV12-4	TRBJ2-2	18	TGTGCCAGCAGTTTGGGACTAGCGGGAGCGAGGAACACCGGGGAGCTGTTTTTT	CASSLGLAGARNTGELFF
.	.	TRBV20-1	TRBJ2-7	13	TGCAGTGCTAGAGGACAGAGTTCCTACGAGCAGTACTTC	CSARGQSSYEQYF
TRBD1	.	TRBV12-3/TRBV12-4	TRBJ1-5	15	TGTGCCAGCAGTTTTTACGGGACAGGGGATCAGCCCCAGCATTTT	CASSFYGTGDQPQHF
.	.	TRBV20-1	TRBJ2-7	14	TGCAGTGCTAGGAGACCAGAATTAGACTACGAGCAGTACTTC	CSARRPELDYEQYF
TRBD2	few	TRBV5-1	TRBJ2-2	16	TGCGCCAGCAGCTCGACTAGCGGGATTACGTCCGGGGAGCTGTTTTTT	CASSSTSGITSGELFF
.	.	TRBV29-1	TRBJ2-7	11	TGCAGCGTTTGGTCAGCTTACGAGCAGTACTTC	CSVWSAYEQYF
.	.	TRBV27	TRBJ2-5	13	TGTGCCAGCAGCCTTCAGGGTCGAGAGACCCAGTACTTC	CASSLQGRETQYF
.	.	TRBV24-1	TRBJ1-2	14	TGTGCCACCAGTGACACAGCCCTCGGCTATGGCTACACCTTC	CATSDTALGYGYTF
.	.	TRBV20-1	TRBJ2-3	13	TGCAGTGCTAGAGATGGATCGGCGCATCGGCAGTATTTT	CSARDGSAHRQYF
.	few	TRBV4-1	TRBJ1-2	15	TGCGCCAGCAGCCCCCCCGGACAGCGCCTCTATGGCTACACCTTC	CASSPPGQRLYGYTF
.	few	TRBV6-5	TRBJ2-2	16	TGTGCCAGCAGTTACTGGGGTCCCCCGGACACCGGGGAGCTGTTTTTT	CASSYWGPPDTGELFF
.	.	TRBV6-2/TRBV6-3	TRBJ2-7	12	TGTGCCAGCAGTTATGCACCCTACGAGCAGTACTTC	CASSYAPYEQYF
.	few	TRBV6-5	TRBJ1-5	15	TGTGCCAGCAGCCCTGGGAGGGGGTATAATCAGCCCCAGCATTTT	CASSPGRGYNQPQHF
.	few	TRBV5-1	TRBJ1-1	15	TGCGCCAGCAGCCACCCGCAGGGAGATAACACTGAAGCTTTCTTT	CASSHPQGDNTEAFF
.	.	TRBV6-1	TRBJ1-1	13	TGTGCCAGCAAGACAGGAGTGAACACTGAAGCTTTCTTT	CASKTGVNTEAFF
TRBD2	few	TRBV7-6	TRBJ2-3	15	TGTGCCAGCAGCAGACTAGCGGGGAGGACAGATACGCAGTATTTT	CASSRLAGRTDTQYF
.	few	TRBV20-1	TRBJ1-5	14	TGCAGTGCTAGAGCAGGGAATAGCAATCAGCCCCAGCATTTT	CSARAGNSNQPQHF
.	.	TRBV29-1	TRBJ1-5	12	TGCAGCGTTGGGGGCGCAGGTCAGCCCCAGCATTTT	CSVGGAGQPQHF
.	.	TRBV7-3	TRBJ2-3	14	TGTGCCAGCAGCTTAATCTCTGACAAGGATACGCAGTATTTT	CASSLISDKDTQYF
.	few	TRBV6-5	TRBJ2-1	15	TGTGCCAGCAGTTCCGACAGGAGCTCCTACAATGAGCAGTTCTTC	CASSSDRSSYNEQFF
.	.	TRBV5-1	TRBJ2-2	13	TGCGCCAGCAGCTTGCTGTACACCGGGGAGCTGTTTTTT	CASSLLYTGELFF